The 25 T cell receptor beta chains listed next were all sequenced from one sample in a study of vaccination and CD4 T cells after COVID-19. No antigens are known for them. Sequence data for DNA of cultured CD4+ T cells were generated by the Oncomine TCR Beta short-read assay. TCRdb passed the PCR reads through MiXCR, listing each CDR3 protein once. The sample includes about 13,000 distinct CDR3 sequences, 27% of them seen just once. As to treatment: approximately 11-day PBMC culture with coronavirus spike peptide pools or control peptides (ViraFEST assay). The sample consisted of CD4+ T cells from blood, cultured in vitro, taken before SARS-CoV-2 vaccination. The receptors were sampled from a human donor who received a COVID-19 vaccine.

This clonotype was detected only a few times. The gene calls are TRBV12-3 or TRBV12-4 and TRBJ1-1; unclear D gene. The CDR3 is made up of 14 amino acids. V lost 4 bases to trimming and J lost 2 bases, with 11 bases between them. Here the CDR3 reads CASSSYNRNTEAFF. The CDR3 nucleotides read TGTGCCAGCAGTTCATACAACAGAAACACTGAAGCTTTCTTT.

This clonotype was counted a few times. The rearrangement links TRBV20-1 to TRBJ2-7; TRBD1 agrees at 7 bases. The germline V gene encodes CDR1 DFQATT and CDR2 SNEGSKA (reference sequence). This CDR3 is 15 amino acids long. The ends lost 5 bases at V and 2 bases at J; junction bases unmatched: 12. Here the CDR3 DNA reads TGCAGTGCTGCCTCCGGGACAGAAGACACCTACGAGCAGTACTTC. Translated: CSAASGTEDTYEQYF.

The chain uses TRBV5-6 and TRBJ2-3, with D possibly matching TRBD1 (5 bases). The CDR3 contains 13 residues. The V and J ends lost 1 base and 5 bases respectively, with 8 bases between them. Germline loops: CDR1 SGHDT, CDR2 YYEEEE. Here the CDR3 DNA reads TGTGCCAGCAGCTTGTTCCAGGGAGATACGCAGTATTTT. It yields the protein CASSLFQGDTQYF.

This clonotype was picked up a small number of times. This chain connects TRBV19 to TRBJ2-2; D could derive from TRBD1 or TRBD2 (5 bases each). The CDR3 runs 15 residues. Germline loops: CDR1 LNHDA, CDR2 SQIVND (reference sequence). V lost 4 bases and J lost 6, with 15 bases in between. As DNA, the CDR3 is TGTGCCAGTAGTAAAAGGGGACGGAGCCCCGGGGAGCTGTTTTTT. This translates into CASSKRGRSPGELFF.

In its sample, this clonotype was seen a few times. V gene TRBV30 combines with J gene TRBJ2-6; D not resolved. The length of the CDR3 is 15 residues. Germline loops: CDR1 GTSNPN, CDR2 SVGIG (reference sequence). Trimming shortened V by 5 bases and J by 0 bases, and 11 bases separated the two germline ends. DNA for the CDR3: TGTGCCTGGGTACCAAACACCTCTGGGGCCAACGTCCTGACTTTC. This codes for CAWVPNTSGANVLTF.

The chain uses TRBV21-1 and TRBJ2-7; TRBD2 is the table's D call, not checked against the DNA. TRBV21-1 is assigned pseudogene status. This CDR3 has 17 residues. CDR3 bases: TGTGCCAGCAGCAAAGGCTTCGTCAGGGGCCCTCCCTGCGAGCAGTACTTC. It encodes CASSKGFVRGPPCEQYF.

This clonotype is categorized as medium-sized (0.01 to 0.1%). The chain employs TRBV12-3 or TRBV12-4 and TRBJ2-3; D is possibly TRBD1 (6 bases). CDR3 length: 15 amino acids. The V end lost 7 bases, the J end lost 1 base, and 15 bases lay between the germline ends. CDR3 protein: CASTLDSLRTDTQYF. Here the CDR3 DNA reads TGTGCCAGCACCTTGGACAGTCTTCGCACAGATACGCAGTATTTT.

The chain links TRBV11-3 to TRBJ1-1; possible D gene TRBD1, 5 bases. The CDR3 has 14 amino acids. V lost 1 base and J lost 4, with 10 bases in between. CDR1 and CDR2 (germline): SGHNT, YENEEA. This CDR3 is CASSLGGSVTEAFF. The CDR3 bases are TGTGCCAGCAGCTTAGGGGGCTCGGTCACTGAAGCTTTCTTT.

This clonotype showed up just a few times. This sequence joins TRBV30 and TRBJ1-1; D is ambiguous. Trimming removed 0 bases at V and 11 bases at J, with 10 bases between. This CDR3 has 11 residues. CDR1 is GTSNPN and CDR2 is SVGIG in the germline V gene (reference sequence). The CDR3 spells CAWSVRDWAFF. The CDR3 DNA follows: TGTGCCTGGAGTGTACGAGATTGGGCTTTCTTT. Together with reference TRBV30 and TRBJ1-1, the CDR3 gives the full variable domain: SQTIHQWPATLVQPVGSPLSLECTVEGTSNPNLYWYRQAAGRGLQLLFYSVGIGQISSEVPQNLSASRPQDRQFILSSKKLLLSDSGFYLCAWSVRDWAFFGQGTRLTVV.

This chain uses TRBV20-1 with TRBJ2-5, with D possibly matching TRBD1 (5 bases). This CDR3 spans 13 amino acids. The germline V gene has CDR1 DFQATT and CDR2 SNEGSKA (reference sequence). Trimming shortened V by 7 bases and J by 3 bases, and 15 bases separated the two germline ends. CDR3 bases: TGCAGTGTTCGCCAGGGCAAGAAAGAGACCCAGTACTTC. Translating it yields CSVRQGKKETQYF.

The J gene is TRBJ2-7, the V gene TRBV9; D is undetermined. Trimming took 0 bases from V and 3 from J, leaving 10 bases between them. The CDR3 loop spans 14 amino acids. CDR1 SGDLS and CDR2 YYNGEE come from the germline V gene. CDR3 coding DNA: TGTGCCAGCAGCGTAGCATACGGAAACTACGAGCAGTACTTC. It specifies CASSVAYGNYEQYF.

This clonotype was picked up a small number of times. The CDR3 DNA reads as TGTGCCAGCTCACGACAGCTCCCCCAAGAGACCCAGTACTTC. Translation gives CASSRQLPQETQYF. The chain has TRBV18 and TRBJ2-5, with D maybe TRBD1 (5 bases). V lost 4 bases to trimming and J lost 1 base, with 10 bases between them. Germline CDR1 reads KGHSH; CDR2 reads LQKENI. The CDR3 is 14 amino acids.

V is TRBV4-2 and J is TRBJ1-5; 8 bases match TRBD1. V gave up 0 bases and J gave up 4 bases; unmatched junction bases: 2. The CDR3 has 15 residues. Germline-derived CDR1 and CDR2 are LGHNA and YNFKEQ. The CDR3 DNA reads TGTGCCAGCAGCCAAGACGGGACAGGAAATCAGCCCCAGCATTTT. This translates into CASSQDGTGNQPQHF.

The table lists this clonotype with a few counts. No DNA is shown, since the ends of the CDR3 on it are uncertain; the CDR3 is the one TCRdb lists. CDR3 amino acids: CASKKGLSGANVLTFGAGYGYTF. The V call is TRBV7-9, the J call TRBJ1-2. A total of 23 residues make up the CDR3, ends included. Germline CDR1 is SEHNR and CDR2 is FQNEAQ (reference sequence).

By its share, this clonotype is medium-sized. V and J are TRBV20-1 and TRBJ2-2; D possibly matches TRBD1 or TRBD2 (7 bases each). The CDR3 consists of 13 residues. Trimming pared 6 bases from V and 5 bases from J, leaving 13 bases between. Germline V lookup: CDR1 DFQATT, CDR2 SNEGSKA (reference sequence). CDR3 nucleotides: TGCAGTGCCGACAGGGAGGGGACCGGGGAGCTGTTTTTT. Amino acids: CSADREGTGELFF.

This sequence joins TRBV20-1 and TRBJ2-3, with D possibly being TRBD2 (5 bases). The CDR3 totals 16 residues. Germline CDR1 DFQATT, CDR2 SNEGSKA (reference sequence). V was clipped by 0 bases and J by 4 bases, with 17 bases between them. CDR3: CSARDLQRPLPDTQYF. CDR3 coding DNA: TGCAGTGCTAGAGATCTACAGCGGCCCCTTCCAGATACGCAGTATTTT.

V and J are TRBV6-1 and TRBJ1-2; D unresolved. CDR3 length equals 13 residues. CDR1 and CDR2 (germline): MNHNS, SASEGT. With 2 bases removed from V and 3 bases from J, the gap between germline ends came to 7 bases. In DNA form, the CDR3 reads TGTGCCAGCAGTGAAAGGCAGGACTATGGCTACACCTTC. Amino acid sequence: CASSERQDYGYTF.

This chain joins TRBV6-1 and TRBJ1-2, with D possibly TRBD1 on 6 matching bases. The V end lost 6 bases, the J end lost 7 bases, and 9 bases lay between the germline ends. This CDR3 is 11 amino acids long. Germline V lookup: CDR1 MNHNS, CDR2 SASEGT. The CDR3 nucleotides are TGTGCCAGCAGAACAGGGCCTGGCTACACCTTC. It translates to CASRTGPGYTF.

Comment on this clonotype: The limits of the CDR3 on the DNA are not certain, so only TCRdb's listed CDR3 is given. The V and J genes are TRBV19 and TRBJ1-2; the DNA was not compared with TRBD1, the D call given in the table. The CDR3 has 24 amino acids, counting both end residues. Germline assignment: CDR1 LNHDA and CDR2 SQIVND (reference sequence). This CDR3 reads CATTRQGKSGANVLTFGAGYGYTF.

This clonotype was observed a few times. CDR3 sequence: CASSISSVNTGELFF. CDR3 coding DNA: TGTGCCAGTAGTATTTCTAGCGTGAACACCGGGGAGCTGTTTTTT. This chain links TRBV19 with TRBJ2-2; D is perhaps TRBD2 (6 bases). Between the trimmed V and J ends, which lost 3 bases and 1 base, there was a span of 9 bases. The CDR3 is 15 amino acids. In germline, CDR1 is LNHDA, CDR2 SQIVND (reference sequence).

The V gene is TRBV7-6, the J gene TRBJ2-2; perhaps TRBD2 as D (7 bases). Germline V gene sequence: CDR1 SGHVS, CDR2 FNYEAQ. This CDR3 is 17 amino acids long. V was shortened by 5 bases and J by 1 base, with 17 bases between the two germline ends. CDR3 DNA: TGTGCCAGCAGCCAACGTGGGGGGGCGGAGAACACCGGGGAGCTGTTTTTT. Translating it yields CASSQRGGAENTGELFF.

V usage is TRBV10-1 and J usage is TRBJ2-7; the match to TRBD2 covers 9 bases. CDR3 length: 14 amino acids. V was clipped by 5 bases and J by 4 bases; unmatched bases: 6. Per the germline V gene, CDR1 is WNHNN and CDR2 is SYGVQD (reference sequence). Here the CDR3 DNA reads TGCGCCAGCAGTCCCGGGACTAGCTTATACGAGCAGTACTTC. Amino acids: CASSPGTSLYEQYF.

The V call is TRBV10-2, the J call TRBJ1-1; D might be TRBD1 (6 bases). Germline loops: CDR1 WSHSY, CDR2 SAAADI. The CDR3 totals 15 residues. The V end was cut by 2 bases, the J end by 1 base, with 11 bases between. As DNA, the CDR3 is TGCGCCAGCAGTGAGACCGACAGGAGGAACACTGAAGCTTTCTTT. This gives the protein CASSETDRRNTEAFF.

The V and J genes are TRBV7-2 and TRBJ2-1; TRBD2 might be the D (7 bases). The germline V and J ends were trimmed by 4 bases and 1 base, with 17 bases remaining between them. Germline lookup yields CDR1 SGHTA and CDR2 FQGNSA. The CDR3 has 17 residues. CDR3 nucleotides: TGTGCCAGCAGCTCGGTGGGAGGGGGTCTTTCCTACAATGAGCAGTTCTTC. Translated: CASSSVGGGLSYNEQFF.

This chain uses TRBV7-2 with TRBJ2-7, with D maybe TRBD2 (7 bases). Trimming removed 6 bases at V and 0 bases at J, with 12 bases between. The CDR3 runs 14 residues. Germline V gene sequence: CDR1 SGHTA, CDR2 FQGNSA. The DNA for the CDR3 is TGTGCCAGCAGTCAGGGGAGGGCCTCCTACGAGCAGTACTTC. Translation gives CASSQGRASYEQYF.